The clone carrying this T cell receptor beta chain was recorded a few times. This record comes from a study of blood T cells in healthy people across ages. With 1 base removed from V and 3 bases from J, the gap between germline ends came to 7 bases. The CDR3 has 13 amino acids. CDR1 and CDR2 from the germline V gene are MGHRA and YSYEKL. A J-beta primer mix and a sample-barcoded 5' primer were used in a second PCR of about 6 to 12 cycles. From the 5' RACE reads, TCRdb called clonotypes with MiXCR, one entry per CDR3 protein. In the table there are about 780,000 distinct CDR3 sequences, roughly 24% of which are singletons. This sample also appeared in a second study, on T cells of mothers and their children.

This receptor was taken from a boy younger than 18 in good health. The chain couples TRBV4-1 to TRBJ2-7; D uncertain. Sequences were obtained from blood. The CDR3, as DNA: TGCGCCAGCAGCCAAGGGGTGGACTACGAGCAGTACTTC. This codes for CASSQGVDYEQYF.